The T cell receptor beta chain described here comes from a study of CD8+ T cells in alopecia areata. General study findings and limits: Relative to mice, TCR sharing across patients was less clear, a difference possibly HLA-related. Normal scalp had lower clonality than lesional scalp, with alopecia totalis/universalis lesions showing this most strongly. Scalp repertoires also include resident alphabeta T cells from normal skin.

Extracted from the samples, RNA was reverse transcribed into cDNA to serve as the sequencing template. Some clones are missing from TCRdb's copy, which holds only in-frame ones; the method was immunoSEQ multiplex PCR. The sample includes some 180,000 clones, approximately 53% of them seen just once. Germline V gene data show CDR1 as SGDLS and CDR2 as YYNGEE. The CDR3 spans 16 residues. V was shortened by 0 bases and J by 5 bases, with 15 bases between the two germline ends. Regarding this clone: Antigen: not known.

The sample was CD8+ T cells sorted from blood. This clonotype was obtained from a human donor in good health. V usage is TRBV9 and J usage is TRBJ1-5, with D maybe TRBD1 (5 bases). This chain's CDR3 is CASSVGPGIRDQPQHF. As DNA, the CDR3 is TGTGCCAGCAGCGTAGGTCCAGGGATTAGAGATCAGCCCCAGCATTTT. Supplemented by reference TRBV9 and TRBJ1-5, the full variable domain reads DSGVTQTPKHLITATGQRVTLRCSPRSGDLSVYWYQQSLDQGLQFLIQYYNGEERAKGNILERFSAQQFPDLHSELNLSSLELGDSALYFCASSVGPGIRDQPQHFGDGTRLSIL.